One sample yielded the 20 T cell receptor beta chains listed below, sequenced in a study of T cells in Graves' hyperthyroidism and ophthalmopathy. The source material, RNA transcripts, was used to amplify TCR beta CDR3 regions. With the HTBI primer set, the TCR CDR3 went through a first round of RT-PCR. Using its own MiXCR run on the multiplex PCR reads, TCRdb lists one record per CDR3 protein. Of about half a million distinct CDR3 sequences listed, approximately 23% are singletons. The material sequenced was blood. The receptors stem from a woman in her 70s with Graves' ophthalmopathy.

The chain couples TRBV6-1 to TRBJ2-6, with 11 positions matching TRBD1. CDR1 is MNHNS, CDR2 SASEGT, per germline. This CDR3 has 17 amino acids. With 7 bases clipped from V and 4 bases from J, the junction kept 9 bases outside the gene matches. This CDR3 is CASKAGTGGAGANVLTF. DNA of the CDR3: TGTGCCAGCAAGGCGGGGACAGGGGGGGCAGGGGCCAACGTCCTGACTTTC.

This chain connects TRBV3-1 to TRBJ2-1; D is uncertain. This CDR3 contains 16 residues. Trimming shortened V by 1 base and J by 0 bases, and 10 bases separated the two germline ends. Germline lookup yields CDR1 LGHDT and CDR2 YNNKEL (reference sequence). CDR3 sequence: CASSQVWRSSYNEQFF. Here the CDR3 DNA reads TGTGCCAGCAGCCAAGTCTGGCGAAGCTCCTACAATGAGCAGTTCTTC.

This chain links TRBV7-2 with TRBJ2-1, with 7 bases fitting TRBD1. Germline V gene lookup returns CDR1 SGHTA and CDR2 FQGNSA. The CDR3 sequence is 15 residues long. Trimming removed 1 base from V and 12 bases from J; junction bases left unmatched: 12. Written as DNA, the CDR3 is TGTGCCAGCAGCTTAGAATCATCATTAGGGGGCGGGCAGTTCTTC. Protein: CASSLESSLGGGQFF.

This clonotype was counted ten times or more. The chain couples TRBV7-2 to TRBJ1-2; D unclear. The CDR3 is made up of 13 amino acids. Germline V gene data show CDR1 as SGHTA and CDR2 as FQGNSA. V dropped 5 bases and J dropped 8 bases, with 15 bases sitting between them. DNA for the CDR3: TGTGCCAGCAGCACCCGGACGGCTCGGGGCTACACCTTC. It is translated as CASSTRTARGYTF.

The chain joins TRBV5-6 to TRBJ1-5, with D possibly TRBD1 on 6 matching bases. This CDR3 has 16 residues. Germline lookup yields CDR1 SGHDT and CDR2 YYEEEE. Trimming left V 3 bases short and J 1 base short, with 14 bases between. CDR3 loop: CASSSWTDPSNQPQHF. The CDR3 DNA sequence: TGTGCCAGCAGCTCATGGACAGATCCGAGCAATCAGCCCCAGCATTTT. The variable domain in full, completed from reference TRBV5-6 and TRBJ1-5, reads DAGVTQSPTHLIKTRGQQVTLRCSPKSGHDTVSWYQQALGQGPQFIFQYYEEEERQRGNFPDRFSGHQFPNYSSELNVNALLLGDSALYLCASSSWTDPSNQPQHFGDGTRLSIL.

This clonotype was seen at least ten times. V is TRBV12-3 or TRBV12-4 and J is TRBJ1-2; tentatively, D is TRBD1 (5 bases). The CDR3 is 13 amino acids. V was trimmed by 6 bases and J by 4 bases, leaving 12 bases between them. The CDR3 DNA sequence: TGTGCCAGCAGCCGCAGGGACGGCTATGGCTACACCTTC. This gives the protein CASSRRDGYGYTF.

A few counts support this clonotype. V gene TRBV19 combines with J gene TRBJ1-5; TRBD1 agrees at 8 bases. The CDR3 totals 17 residues. J gave up 3 bases and V 5 bases, and 12 bases lay outside the gene matches. Per the germline V gene, CDR1 is LNHDA and CDR2 is SQIVND (reference sequence). In nucleotides, the CDR3 is TGTGCCAGTAGTCGGACCAGACAGGGGCTTTTCAATCAGCCCCAGCATTTT. As protein: CASSRTRQGLFNQPQHF.

This clonotype was counted between two and nine times. This chain connects TRBV20-1 to TRBJ2-7, with TRBD2 identical over 7 bases. Unmatched junction bases numbered 9, after V lost 5 bases and J lost 2 bases. CDR1 is DFQATT and CDR2 is SNEGSKA in the germline V gene (reference sequence). There are 14 residues in the CDR3. Here the CDR3 reads CSAVTPSGTYEQYF. CDR3 DNA: TGCAGTGCTGTCACCCCTAGCGGCACCTACGAGCAGTACTTC.

The rearrangement links TRBV6-1 to TRBJ1-2; D remains unclear. Germline lookup yields CDR1 MNHNS and CDR2 SASEGT. CDR3 length: 11 residues. The V and J ends lost 6 bases and 5 bases respectively, with 7 bases between them. CDR3 sequence: CASRETYGYTF. CDR3 DNA: TGTGCCAGCAGAGAAACTTATGGCTACACCTTC.

In this sample, this clonotype turned up a few times. The genes are TRBV7-9 and TRBJ2-2; a weak D match, TRBD1 (6 bases). Trimming cost V 3 bases and J 5 bases, with 13 bases left between them. The CDR3 extends over 15 amino acids. CDR1 SEHNR and CDR2 FQNEAQ come from the germline V gene (reference sequence). The CDR3 bases are TGTGCCAGCAGCTTCCGGCAGGGGAGAACCGGGGAGCTGTTTTTT. Its protein is CASSFRQGRTGELFF.

V is TRBV28 and J is TRBJ2-5; the match to TRBD2 covers 8 bases. Germline V lookup: CDR1 MDHEN, CDR2 SYDVKM. The CDR3 runs 15 residues. With V trimmed by 6 bases and J by 2 bases, 8 bases remained unmatched. CDR3 in DNA: TGTGCCAGCAGCCCTGACGGGAGGGTACAAGAGACCCAGTACTTC. It specifies CASSPDGRVQETQYF.

In this sample, this clonotype turned up many times. The chain joins TRBV6-1 to TRBJ1-4; D gene uncertain. V was clipped by 3 bases and J by 3 bases, with 11 bases between them. The CDR3 is made up of 15 amino acids. CDR1 and CDR2 from the germline V gene are MNHNS and SASEGT. In DNA form, the CDR3 reads TGTGCCAGCAGTGATCGTCGGACGGCTAATGAAAAACTGTTTTTT. Its translation is CASSDRRTANEKLFF.

V usage is TRBV27 and J usage is TRBJ1-3, with TRBD1 matching over 8 bases. CDR1 and CDR2 (germline): MNHEY, SMNVEV (reference sequence). The CDR3 sequence is 17 residues long. V trimming: 6 bases; J trimming: 4 bases; junction bases outside the gene matches: 14. DNA for the CDR3: TGTGCCAGCAGCCGTAGAGGGGACAGGCAAATCGGAAACACCATATATTTT. This gives the protein CASSRRGDRQIGNTIYF.

This clonotype turned up a few times. The J gene is TRBJ1-2, the V gene TRBV16; 10 positions agree with TRBD1. The germline gives CDR1 KGHSY, CDR2 FQNENV. The CDR3 spans 17 residues. V lost 4 bases to trimming and J lost 8 bases; unmatched junction nucleotides: 16. For the CDR3, the DNA is TGTGCCAGCAGCCCTACCGACAGGGGGCACCAAGGTGGAGGCTACACCTTC. Its protein is CASSPTDRGHQGGGYTF.

This clonotype was found once. V and J are TRBV10-1 and TRBJ2-5; TRBD2 matches 11 bases. Unmatched junction bases numbered 1, after V lost 2 bases and J lost 2 bases. CDR3 length: 15 residues. The germline V gene has CDR1 WNHNN and CDR2 SYGVQD (reference sequence). CDR3 region: CASSEVAGGQETQYF. The CDR3 DNA reads TGCGCCAGCAGTGAGGTAGCGGGAGGGCAAGAGACCCAGTACTTC.

This chain connects TRBV28 to TRBJ2-1; 16 nucleotides agree with TRBD2. CDR1 and CDR2 (germline): MDHEN, SYDVKM. V shed 2 bases, J shed 9 bases, and the junction held 13 bases outside the gene matches. The CDR3 consists of 19 residues. CDR3 nucleotide sequence: TGTGCCAGCAGTTTAGAGGCGGTGGGACTAGCGGGAGGGCCGGGTGAGCAGTTCTTC. It codes for CASSLEAVGLAGGPGEQFF.

DNA for the CDR3: TGTGCCAGCAGCCAAGTAAACGGAACAGGGGACAACGAGCAGTACTTC. This codes for CASSQVNGTGDNEQYF. The chain uses TRBV4-2 and TRBJ2-7, with 7 bases lining up with TRBD1. The CDR3 has 16 residues. V trimming: 1 base; J trimming: 5 bases; junction bases outside the gene matches: 11. Germline-derived CDR1 and CDR2 are LGHNA and YNFKEQ.

This clonotype was counted a few times. J is TRBJ2-7 and V is TRBV10-2, with a possible D match to TRBD2 (5 bases). Trimming took off 8 bases at V and 3 bases at J, with 11 bases between the two ends. The CDR3 loop spans 12 amino acids. Germline V gene data show CDR1 as WSHSY and CDR2 as SAAADI. This CDR3 reads CASALGGYEQYF. Here the CDR3 DNA reads TGCGCCAGCGCCCTCGGAGGCTACGAGCAGTACTTC.

There are a few counts of this clonotype. The chain is built from TRBV11-2 and TRBJ2-1, with D possibly TRBD1 on 5 matching bases. The CDR3 has 14 amino acids. Germline V gene sequence: CDR1 SGHAT, CDR2 FQNNGV. V lost 1 base, J lost 12 bases, and 16 bases lay in between. CDR3 in amino acids: CASSLAGYNEGQFF. The CDR3 coding sequence is TGTGCCAGCAGCTTAGCAGGGTACAATGAAGGGCAGTTCTTC.

At least ten counts were recorded for this clonotype. The chain is built from TRBV28 and TRBJ2-7, with 8 bases fitting TRBD2. With V trimmed by 5 bases and J by 4 bases, 4 bases remained unmatched. The CDR3 sequence is 13 residues long. CDR1 and CDR2 (germline): MDHEN, SYDVKM. The CDR3 DNA reads as TGTGCCAGCAGTCGCCGGGGGGGGTACGAGCAGTACTTC. It translates to CASSRRGGYEQYF.